This T cell receptor beta chain was sequenced during a study of cytomegalovirus exposure and HLA in healthy donors. Study-level background: Earlier, 90 million to 140 million unique TCR beta sequences were recovered from roughly 170 million T cells by an analysis. Findings and limits, study-wide: A missense variant in DCLRE1C was later tied to TCR beta V- and J-gene trimming. No immune exposure information besides CMV serostatus was available.

Turning to this clone: The antigen remains undetermined.

Amplification used 60 Vbeta primers and 13 Jbeta primers. Sequencing used immunoSEQ multiplex PCR; TCRdb keeps in-frame clones, though not all of them. This sample carries some 130,000 clones, 60% to 80% of them seen once, and the ten largest clones take around 2.2%. Healthy bone marrow donors made up the cohort. V gave up 2 bases and J gave up 2 bases, with 5 bases separating them. This CDR3 spans 13 amino acids. CDR1 is SGHRS, CDR2 YFSETQ, per germline. The chain employs TRBV5-1 and TRBJ2-1; no definite D call. The clonotype was recovered from a man aged 30 to 39 in good health and CMV-seronegative. Sequencing used PBMCs. The CDR3: CASSFAPYNEQFF. In DNA form, the CDR3 reads TGCGCCAGCAGCTTCGCGCCCTACAATGAGCAGTTCTTC.